This T cell receptor (beta chain) was sequenced in a study of shared clonotypes between healthy human individuals. Study-level points and caveats: Compared with clonotypes that all four donors shared, non-shared clonotypes had lower generation probabilities.

Genomic DNA of every subset was divided equally among multiple immunoSEQ plates. Sequenced by immunoSEQ multiplex PCR; TCRdb stores in-frame clones only, minus some. The top ten clones hold 0.055% to 0.075% of a sample with about 530,000 clones, about 96% of them seen once. In its sample, this clone was seen a few times. Its antigen is unidentified. The sequence was collected from a woman in her 30s in good health. The source material was naive CD4+ T cells sorted from blood. The subset denotes: CD45RA+ positively selected.

Here the CDR3 reads CASSHVGTGGRGELFF. The CDR3, as DNA: TGCGCCAGCAGCCACGTCGGGACTGGAGGGCGCGGGGAGCTGTTTTTT. V is TRBV4-1 and J is TRBJ2-2; TRBD2 might be the D (6 bases). Germline CDR1 and CDR2: MGHRA and YSYEKL. The CDR3 totals 16 residues. The ends were cut back, 3 bases at V and 7 bases at J, with 18 bases in the middle.